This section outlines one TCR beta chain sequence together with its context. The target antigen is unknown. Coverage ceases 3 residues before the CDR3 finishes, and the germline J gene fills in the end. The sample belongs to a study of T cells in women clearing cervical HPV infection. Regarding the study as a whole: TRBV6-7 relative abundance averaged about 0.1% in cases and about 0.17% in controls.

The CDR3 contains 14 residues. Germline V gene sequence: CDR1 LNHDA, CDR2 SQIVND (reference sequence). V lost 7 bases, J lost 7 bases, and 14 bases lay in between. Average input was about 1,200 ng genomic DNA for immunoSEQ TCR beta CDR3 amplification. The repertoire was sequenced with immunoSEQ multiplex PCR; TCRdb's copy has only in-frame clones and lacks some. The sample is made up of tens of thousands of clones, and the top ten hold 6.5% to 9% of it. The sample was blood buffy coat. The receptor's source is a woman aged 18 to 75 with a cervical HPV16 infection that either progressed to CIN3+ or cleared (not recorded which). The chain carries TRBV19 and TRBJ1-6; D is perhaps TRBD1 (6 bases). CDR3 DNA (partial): TGTGCCAGTAACCCCCCGGACAGAAATTCACCC. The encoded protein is CASNPPDRNSP. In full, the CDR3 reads CASNPPDRNSPLHF.